The 27 T cell receptor beta chains reported below all come from one sample, sequenced in a study of regulatory T cells in long-lasting Graves disease. Arm-PCR of CDR3 regions and iRepertoire HTBI primers were the basis on which TCR beta libraries were built. In TCRdb, the multiplex PCR reads were re-called with MiXCR into one record per CDR3 protein. The sample consists of over 350,000 distinct CDR3 sequences, roughly 20% of them appearing once. Sample time point: persistent/refractory GD, antithyroid drugs over 5 years with positive TRAb. Making the TCR library involved RNA that had been extracted from PBMCs. The sample here was peripheral blood mononuclear cells (PBMCs), taken when the disease was refractory, from a patient treated with antithyroid drugs. Receptors were obtained from a female donor with Graves disease.

This clonotype was detected many times. The rearrangement links TRBV27 to TRBJ1-1; D call uncertain. Trimming pared 1 base from V and 1 base from J, leaving 10 bases between. The V gene's germline CDR1 is MNHEY and CDR2 SMNVEV (reference sequence). This CDR3 spans 15 amino acids. The DNA of the CDR3 is TGTGCCAGCAGTTTATATGTCCCAACGAACACTGAAGCTTTCTTT. It is translated as CASSLYVPTNTEAFF.

The chain combines TRBV27 with TRBJ2-3; D is possibly TRBD1 (6 bases). V lost 8 bases and J 3 bases, leaving 24 bases between the germline ends. Germline lookup yields CDR1 MNHEY and CDR2 SMNVEV (reference sequence). The CDR3 covers 17 residues. In nucleotides, the CDR3 is TGTGCCAGCCGACCCATCCAAGGGGTCCAGGGGACAGATACGCAGTATTTT. This sequence encodes CASRPIQGVQGTDTQYF.

This clonotype has a count of ten or more. The gene calls are TRBV10-3 and TRBJ1-1; no firm D call. Trimming stripped 4 bases from V and 1 base from J, with 7 bases between. Germline CDR1 reads ENHRY; CDR2 reads SYGVKD. The CDR3 has 13 amino acids. CDR3 bases: TGTGCCATCAGTGGTACAGAGAACACTGAAGCTTTCTTT. Its protein is CAISGTENTEAFF.

The CDR3 spells CSARGGHDIEGNYGYTF. The CDR3 region has the DNA TGCAGTGCTAGAGGGGGACACGACATCGAGGGTAACTATGGCTACACCTTC. The chain recombines TRBV20-1 with TRBJ1-2; D is possibly TRBD1 (6 bases). The germline gives CDR1 DFQATT, CDR2 SNEGSKA (reference sequence). This CDR3 has 17 amino acids. Between the trimmed V and J ends, which lost 1 base and 1 base, there was a span of 19 bases.

The CDR3 nucleotides are TGCAGTGCTAAACCGGCCCTAACGGGGAGGGAGCAGTACTTC. Protein product: CSAKPALTGREQYF. The V call is TRBV20-1, the J call TRBJ2-7; possible D gene TRBD2, 6 bases. The germline V gene has CDR1 DFQATT and CDR2 SNEGSKA (reference sequence). The CDR3 loop spans 14 amino acids. The V and J ends lost 4 bases and 7 bases respectively, with 20 bases between them.

The genes are TRBV30 and TRBJ1-5, with unresolved D. The V gene's germline CDR1 is GTSNPN and CDR2 SVGIG (reference sequence). CDR3 length: 13 amino acids. The ends were cut back, 5 bases at V and 7 bases at J, with 15 bases in the middle. CDR3 region: CAWGKGNRQPQHF. DNA of the CDR3: TGTGCCTGGGGAAAAGGGAATCGACAGCCCCAGCATTTT. Full variable domain (rest looked up from reference TRBV30 and TRBJ1-5): SQTIHQWPATLVQPVGSPLSLECTVEGTSNPNLYWYRQAAGRGLQLLFYSVGIGQISSEVPQNLSASRPQDRQFILSSKKLLLSDSGFYLCAWGKGNRQPQHFGDGTRLSIL.

The sample holds a few counts of this clonotype. The CDR3 here is CASSLDPTDTEAFF. CDR3 in DNA: TGTGCCAGCAGCTTAGACCCGACAGACACTGAAGCTTTCTTT. The chain carries TRBV7-9 and TRBJ1-1, with D possibly TRBD1 on 5 matching bases. Trimming pared 1 base from V and 3 bases from J, leaving 9 bases between. The CDR3 runs to 14 residues. Germline CDR1 is SEHNR and CDR2 is FQNEAQ (reference sequence).

The chain is built from TRBV30 and TRBJ2-5; D is unclear. Trimming took 2 bases from V and 5 from J, leaving 9 bases between them. CDR1 GTSNPN and CDR2 SVGIG come from the germline V gene (reference sequence). The CDR3 extends over 12 amino acids. CDR3 in DNA: TGTGCCTGGAGTCGAGCCCGGGAGACCCAGTACTTC. The encoded protein is CAWSRARETQYF.

J is TRBJ1-4 and V is TRBV20-1, with no clear D. CDR3 size: 13 residues. Trimming took off 2 bases at V and 4 bases at J, with 8 bases between the two ends. Germline-derived CDR1 and CDR2 are DFQATT and SNEGSKA (reference sequence). The DNA for the CDR3 is TGCAGTGCTAGAAAAGACAATAATGAAAAACTGTTTTTT. This sequence encodes CSARKDNNEKLFF.

This clonotype occurred a few times. The genes are TRBV9 and TRBJ1-2; the match to TRBD1 covers 8 bases. Losses at the gene ends were 0 bases for V and 5 bases for J; bases not matched to a gene: 6. The germline CDR1 and CDR2 sequences are SGDLS and YYNGEE. The CDR3 consists of 15 residues. In DNA, the CDR3 is TGTGCCAGCAGCGTAGACCTGGGGGACAGGTATGGCTACACCTTC. It is translated as CASSVDLGDRYGYTF.

The chain joins TRBV16 to TRBJ1-1; no clear D gene. The CDR3 is 13 amino acids. V shed 6 bases and J shed 4 bases, with 12 bases lying between them. Germline V gives CDR1 KGHSY, CDR2 FQNENV. CDR3 protein: CASRGLQVTEAFF. CDR3 in DNA: TGTGCCAGCAGAGGGCTTCAGGTCACTGAAGCTTTCTTT.

This clonotype was detected many times. CDR3 protein: CASSYGDQNMNTEAFF. CDR3 nucleotides: TGTGCCAGCAGTTACGGGGACCAAAACATGAACACTGAAGCTTTCTTT. V usage is TRBV28 and J usage is TRBJ1-1; D perhaps matches TRBD1 (5 bases). This CDR3 contains 16 residues. Germline assignment: CDR1 MDHEN and CDR2 SYDVKM. The V end was cut by 4 bases, the J end by 0 bases, with 15 bases between.

The chain carries TRBV6-2 or TRBV6-3 and TRBJ1-2; 9 bases match TRBD1. With 4 bases clipped from V and 0 bases from J, the junction kept 9 bases outside the gene matches. The CDR3 length is 17 residues. Germline CDR1 MNHEY, CDR2 SVGEGT. CDR3 region: CASSLGTGYGANYGYTF. CDR3 in DNA: TGTGCCAGCAGTTTGGGGACAGGGTATGGAGCTAACTATGGCTACACCTTC.

This clonotype has a count of ten or more. The genes are TRBV3-1 and TRBJ2-5, with D possibly called TRBD1 or TRBD2 (6 bases each). The CDR3 totals 15 residues. CDR1 is LGHDT, CDR2 YNNKEL, per germline (reference sequence). Trimming took off 3 bases at V and 5 bases at J, with 16 bases between the two ends. The DNA for the CDR3 is TGTGCCAGCAGCCAGGGGGGCTCACCGGGGGAGACCCAGTACTTC. Protein: CASSQGGSPGETQYF.

The chain links TRBV6-1 to TRBJ1-6, with a tentative D call TRBD1 (6 bases). V was cut by 6 bases and J by 5 bases, with 14 bases left in between. The length of the CDR3 is 15 residues. The germline CDR1 and CDR2 sequences are MNHNS and SASEGT. This chain's CDR3 is CASSVPTGNNSPLHF. CDR3 nucleotides: TGTGCCAGCAGCGTGCCGACAGGAAATAATTCACCCCTCCACTTT.

This clonotype was detected ten times or more. J is TRBJ2-7 and V is TRBV28, with D possibly TRBD1 on 5 matching bases. V was pared by 3 bases and J by 6 bases, with 15 bases between. Germline V gene lookup returns CDR1 MDHEN and CDR2 SYDVKM. The CDR3 runs 14 residues. The CDR3: CASSFYRQLSEQYF. In DNA form, the CDR3 reads TGTGCCAGCAGTTTTTACCGACAGCTATCCGAGCAGTACTTC. Together with reference TRBV28 and TRBJ2-7, the CDR3 gives the full variable domain: DVKVTQSSRYLVKRTGEKVFLECVQDMDHENMFWYRQDPGLGLRLIYFSYDVKMKEKGDIPEGYSVSREKKERFSLILESASTNQTSMYLCASSFYRQLSEQYFGPGTRLTVT.

This chain joins TRBV24-1 and TRBJ2-5; possibly TRBD1 for D (6 bases). Germline CDR1 is KGHDR and CDR2 is SFDVKD. The CDR3 is 17 amino acids. The V gene lost 4 bases and the J gene lost 0 bases, with 17 bases spanning the gap. CDR3 in amino acids: CATSDPVVGDNQETQYF. CDR3 bases: TGTGCCACCAGTGACCCGGTGGTAGGGGACAACCAAGAGACCCAGTACTTC.

The rearrangement links TRBV18 to TRBJ2-2; D remains ambiguous. Deletions cut 3 bases from V and 0 bases from J, with 14 bases between. Germline CDR1 and CDR2: KGHSH and LQKENI. This CDR3 has 17 amino acids. DNA for the CDR3: TGTGCCAGCTCACCCCCAATGGCGTGGGCGAACACCGGGGAGCTGTTTTTT. Protein sequence: CASSPPMAWANTGELFF.

Comments on this clonotype: A junction end diverges from the germline sequence, so it may reflect a read error. V is TRBV5-1 and J is TRBJ2-7; D remains unclear. Germline assignment: CDR1 SGHRS and CDR2 YFSETQ. The CDR3 sequence is 14 residues long. The CDR3 region is CASSVGLGNYEQYF. CDR3 bases: TGTGCCAGCAGCGTAGGGTTAGGGAACTACGAGCAGTACTTC.

At least ten counts were recorded for this clonotype. The chain uses TRBV28 and TRBJ2-7; the D gene is possibly TRBD1 (6 bases). This CDR3 is 12 amino acids long. Trimming took 6 bases from V and 2 from J, leaving 8 bases between them. CDR1 and CDR2 (germline): MDHEN, SYDVKM. CDR3 amino acids: CASRAGAYEQYF. CDR3 DNA: TGTGCCAGCAGGGCAGGGGCCTACGAGCAGTACTTC.

This clonotype was picked up many times. The rearrangement uses TRBV28 and TRBJ1-1, with a weak D call TRBD1 (5 bases). The V gene's germline CDR1 is MDHEN and CDR2 SYDVKM. There are 16 residues in the CDR3. Trimming left V 5 bases short and J 5 bases short, with 21 bases between. The CDR3 DNA reads as TGTGCCAGCAGTCCACTCGGGACGGCTGTGATGACTGAAGCTTTCTTT. Translated, it gives CASSPLGTAVMTEAFF.

V gene TRBV7-2 combines with J gene TRBJ2-2; 9 positions match TRBD1. The CDR3 is 15 amino acids. J was trimmed by 6 bases and V by 7 bases; bases with no gene match: 9. Per germline, CDR1 SGHTA and CDR2 FQGNSA. The CDR3 is CASTPGTGRAGELFF. The CDR3 DNA follows: TGTGCCAGCACCCCCGGGACAGGGCGTGCCGGGGAGCTGTTTTTT.

The gene calls are TRBV6-2 or TRBV6-3 and TRBJ1-2; no definite D call. Trimming removed 1 base at V and 0 bases at J, with 18 bases between. Per the germline V gene, CDR1 is MNHEY and CDR2 is SVGEGT. CDR3 size: 18 residues. CDR3 loop: CASSYFPLGRLANYGYTF. The CDR3 DNA sequence: TGTGCCAGCAGTTACTTCCCCCTGGGGAGATTGGCTAACTATGGCTACACCTTC.

This clonotype was counted ten times or more. The rearrangement uses TRBV15 and TRBJ1-1; D is ambiguous. In germline, CDR1 is LNHNV, CDR2 YYDKDF (reference sequence). The CDR3 has 13 residues. V lost 5 bases, J lost 3 bases, and 10 bases lay in between. The CDR3 DNA reads TGTGCCACCAGCCCGCATCCTGACACTGAAGCTTTCTTT. It is translated as CATSPHPDTEAFF.

This clonotype appeared a few times. CDR3 nucleotide sequence: TGTGCCAGCAGAGGTAGCGGGTCCTACAATGAGCAGTTCTTC. Translated, it gives CASRGSGSYNEQFF. This chain uses TRBV2 with TRBJ2-1; 7 nucleotides line up with TRBD2. This CDR3 has 14 residues. Trimming at V came to 6 bases and at J to 1 base, leaving 3 bases not matched to a gene. Germline assignment: CDR1 SNHLY and CDR2 FYNNEI. The entire variable domain, with the rest obtained from reference TRBV2 and TRBJ2-1, is as follows: EPEVTQTPSHQVTQMGQEVILRCVPISNHLYFYWYRQILGQKVEFLVSFYNNEISEKSEIFDDQFSVERPDGSNFTLKIRSTKLEDSAMYFCASRGSGSYNEQFFGPGTRLTVL.

This clonotype was picked up a small number of times. The J gene is TRBJ1-5, the V gene TRBV3-1; D is unresolved. Per the germline V gene, CDR1 is LGHDT and CDR2 is YNNKEL (reference sequence). V lost 0 bases and J lost 4, with 7 bases in between. This CDR3 comprises 14 residues. CDR3 in amino acids: CASSQEGENQPQHF. CDR3 nucleotide sequence: TGTGCCAGCAGCCAAGAAGGAGAGAATCAGCCCCAGCATTTT.

This chain uses TRBV4-1 with TRBJ1-4; tentative D call: TRBD1 (6 bases). There are 14 residues in the CDR3. Trimming stripped 2 bases from V and 8 bases from J, with 12 bases between. The germline gives CDR1 MGHRA, CDR2 YSYEKL. The DNA for the CDR3 is TGCGCCAGCAGCCAAAGACAGAGGGGGGAAAAACTGTTTTTT. It translates to CASSQRQRGEKLFF.